Each of the 9 T cell receptor beta chains below was sequenced from the same sample in a study of Graves' ophthalmopathy and Graves' hyperthyroidism. Transcripts of RNA were the source for amplifying TCR beta CDR3 regions. First-round RT-PCR employed HTBI primers, with a second-round multiplex PCR after it. TCRdb reprocessed the multiplex PCR reads via MiXCR and lists one record per CDR3 protein. This repertoire shows 400,000 to 450,000 distinct CDR3 sequences, under 25% found once; its top ten account for under 3.5%. The sample was peripheral blood. All receptors come from a woman in her late teens or twenties with stable Graves' hyperthyroidism.

The table lists this clonotype with many counts. The gene calls are TRBV7-2 and TRBJ2-2; no definite D call. V was trimmed by 5 bases and J by 7 bases, leaving 17 bases between them. The CDR3 totals 15 residues. Germline lookup yields CDR1 SGHTA and CDR2 FQGNSA. The chain's CDR3 is CASSLIRQSNGELFF. The CDR3 nucleotides read TGTGCCAGCAGCCTAATACGGCAAAGTAACGGGGAGCTGTTTTTT.

V is TRBV12-3 or TRBV12-4 and J is TRBJ1-1; the D gene is possibly TRBD1 (6 bases). The CDR3 sequence is 15 residues long. V gave up 3 bases and J gave up 0 bases, with 11 bases separating them. This CDR3 is CASSFRGAMNTEAFF. The CDR3 DNA reads as TGTGCCAGCAGTTTTCGGGGGGCCATGAACACTGAAGCTTTCTTT.

This clonotype has ten or more counts. V usage is TRBV4-1 and J usage is TRBJ2-7, with no clear D. Germline V lookup: CDR1 MGHRA, CDR2 YSYEKL. V was trimmed by 3 bases and J by 2 bases, leaving 11 bases between them. The CDR3 covers 14 residues. CDR3 amino acids: CASSHLDKTYEQYF. CDR3 bases: TGCGCCAGCAGCCACCTCGACAAGACCTACGAGCAGTACTTC.

V and J are TRBV6-1 and TRBJ1-1; 7 bases are a match to TRBD1. Germline values: CDR1 MNHNS, CDR2 SASEGT. V was pared by 8 bases and J by 0 bases, with 6 bases of the junction left unmatched. The CDR3 runs 14 residues. In DNA, the CDR3 is TGTGCCAGCGGATCGGGACAGCTGAACACTGAAGCTTTCTTT. Protein: CASGSGQLNTEAFF.

The chain couples TRBV20-1 to TRBJ2-5; TRBD2 agrees at 12 bases. The germline CDR1 and CDR2 sequences are DFQATT and SNEGSKA (reference sequence). Germline trimming cut 5 bases from V and 1 base from J; bases unmatched to any gene: 11. The CDR3 extends over 17 amino acids. Here the CDR3 reads CSASTSGSRGPQETQYF. CDR3 DNA sequence: TGCAGTGCTTCGACTAGCGGGAGTAGGGGTCCCCAAGAGACCCAGTACTTC.

This clonotype was recorded many times. The chain links TRBV24-1 to TRBJ2-7, with TRBD2 as a possible D gene (5 bases). The CDR3 consists of 13 residues. Germline V gene sequence: CDR1 KGHDR, CDR2 SFDVKD. V was clipped by 1 base and J by 7 bases, with 10 bases between them. The CDR3 nucleotides read TGTGCCACCAGTGATTTCCCGGGATCGGAGCAGTACTTC. It is translated as CATSDFPGSEQYF.

The V and J genes are TRBV12-3 or TRBV12-4 and TRBJ2-7; 12 nucleotides match TRBD2. The CDR3 totals 15 residues. V was pared by 3 bases and J by 7 bases, with 7 bases of the junction left unmatched. CDR3 residues: CASSFRLAGEREQYF. CDR3 DNA: TGTGCCAGCAGTTTCCGACTAGCGGGAGAGAGGGAGCAGTACTTC.

This clonotype has at least ten counts. The J gene is TRBJ2-5, the V gene TRBV12-3 or TRBV12-4; no reliable D call. The CDR3 runs 15 residues. With 4 bases removed from V and 5 bases from J, the gap between germline ends came to 17 bases. CDR3 DNA: TGTGCCAGCAGTTCTCACAGTATTCTAACGGAGACCCAGTACTTC. Translating it yields CASSSHSILTETQYF.

This clonotype was picked up many times. This sequence joins TRBV5-6 and TRBJ1-2; tentatively, D is TRBD1 (6 bases). Trimming took off 0 bases at V and 5 bases at J, with 8 bases between the two ends. Germline V gene sequence: CDR1 SGHDT, CDR2 YYEEEE. The CDR3 contains 13 residues. The CDR3 is CASSLGTAYGYTF. In nucleotides, the CDR3 is TGTGCCAGCAGCTTGGGGACAGCGTATGGCTACACCTTC.